The 18 T cell receptor beta chains given below trace back to one sample, sequenced in a study of blood T cell repertoires in COVID-19. Only in-frame clones appear in the TCRdb table, and some are missing; sequencing was by immunoSEQ multiplex PCR. This sample has 50,000 to 65,000 clones, with 72% found just once. Input material: peripheral blood. The receptors shown here come from a woman in her 70s with COVID-19, enrolled during active disease.

The CDR3 loop is CASGEQGIGNQPQHF. The CDR3 nucleotides are TGTGCTAGTGGTGAACAGGGGATCGGCAATCAGCCCCAGCATTTT. The chain is built from TRBV12-5 and TRBJ1-5, with 7 bases lining up with TRBD1. Germline assignment: CDR1 LGHNT and CDR2 FRNRAP. Losses at the gene ends were 5 bases for V and 2 bases for J; bases not matched to a gene: 6. The CDR3 is made up of 15 amino acids.

The sample holds one count of this clone. The chain's CDR3 is CASSIDRPGGRSTTGELFF. CDR3 nucleotides: TGTGCCAGTAGTATAGATCGACCAGGGGGCCGAAGTACCACCGGGGAGCTGTTTTTT. J is TRBJ2-2 and V is TRBV19; 8 bases line up with TRBD1. Germline V gene sequence: CDR1 LNHDA, CDR2 SQIVND (reference sequence). This CDR3 has 19 amino acids. With 0 bases clipped from V and 4 bases from J, the junction kept 13 bases outside the gene matches. The full variable domain, its missing parts supplied by reference TRBV19 and TRBJ2-2, is DGGITQSPKYLFRKEGQNVTLSCEQNLNHDAMYWYRQDPGQGLRLIYYSQIVNDFQKGDIAEGYSVSREKKESFPLTVTSAQKNPTAFYLCASSIDRPGGRSTTGELFFGEGSRLTVL.

V gene TRBV18 combines with J gene TRBJ1-5; D gene uncertain. Trimming took off 3 bases at V and 7 bases at J, with 10 bases between the two ends. This CDR3 is built from 13 residues. Per the germline V gene, CDR1 is KGHSH and CDR2 is LQKENI. CDR3 sequence (DNA): TGTGCCAGCTCACCGGGAGCGGGCCAGCCCCAGCATTTT. Protein: CASSPGAGQPQHF. Complete variable domain (other parts from reference TRBV18 and TRBJ1-5): NAGVMQNPRHLVRRRGQEARLRCSPMKGHSHVYWYRQLPEEGLKFMVYLQKENIIDESGMPKERFSAEFPKEGPSILRIQQVVRGDSAAYFCASSPGAGQPQHFGDGTRLSIL.

The chain couples TRBV11-3 to TRBJ2-5; D not resolved. The CDR3 runs to 17 residues. V gave up 1 base and J gave up 4 bases, with 19 bases separating them. CDR1 SGHNT and CDR2 YENEEA come from the germline V gene. This CDR3 reads CASSLGPAGPLLETQYF. DNA for the CDR3: TGTGCCAGCAGCTTAGGCCCGGCTGGGCCTTTACTAGAGACCCAGTACTTC.

V usage is TRBV21-1 and J usage is TRBJ2-1; TRBD1, as called in the table, went unchecked against the DNA. TRBV21-1 is a pseudogene segment. The CDR3 runs 15 residues. As DNA, the CDR3 is TGTGCCAGCAGCTCCACCCGGGACAAATACAATGAGCAGTTCTTC. Protein product: CASSSTRDKYNEQFF.

The sample holds one count of this clone. The V and J genes are TRBV7-9 and TRBJ1-1; no clear D gene. CDR3 length: 14 amino acids. Germline V gene data show CDR1 as SEHNR and CDR2 as FQNEAQ (reference sequence). Trimming pared 1 base from V and 4 bases from J, leaving 10 bases between. This chain's CDR3 is CASSLETGSTEAFF. The CDR3 DNA follows: TGTGCCAGCAGCTTAGAGACCGGGAGCACTGAAGCTTTCTTT.

The J gene is TRBJ1-1, the V gene TRBV5-1; D unclear. Germline lookup yields CDR1 SGHRS and CDR2 YFSETQ. This CDR3 is built from 13 residues. The germline V and J ends were trimmed by 4 bases and 9 bases, with 16 bases remaining between them. In nucleotides, the CDR3 is TGCGCCAGCAGCCCTCTTTTGGGCCGGAAAGCTTTCTTT. This translates into CASSPLLGRKAFF.

The chain recombines TRBV18 with TRBJ2-1; no reliable D call. This CDR3 region has 13 residues. The ends were cut back, 5 bases at V and 5 bases at J, with 10 bases in the middle. Germline CDR1 is KGHSH and CDR2 is LQKENI. As DNA, the CDR3 is TGTGCCAGCTCAGACACATGGGACAATGAGCAGTTCTTC. It codes for CASSDTWDNEQFF.

The CDR3 here is CASSVGGRSYEQYV. CDR3 nucleotide sequence: TGTGCCAGCAGCGTTGGAGGTCGCTCCTACGAGCAGTACGTC. The V call is TRBV7-9, the J call TRBJ2-7; TRBD2 is a possible D gene (5 bases). Germline CDR1 is SEHNR and CDR2 is FQNEAQ (reference sequence). The ends were cut back, 5 bases at V and 0 bases at J, with 11 bases in the middle. This CDR3 comprises 14 residues.

This clone was observed once. The CDR3 DNA follows: TGTGCCAGTAGTATACGACCGATACAGGGGGCATCCTACGAGCAGTACTTC. This codes for CASSIRPIQGASYEQYF. The rearrangement joins TRBV19 to TRBJ2-7; the match to TRBD1 covers 9 bases. CDR1 is LNHDA and CDR2 is SQIVND in the germline V gene (reference sequence). CDR3 length equals 17 residues. The junction had 9 bases not matched to a gene; V was cut back by 2 bases and J by 1 base.

This chain connects TRBV7-9 to TRBJ2-7; tentative D call: TRBD1 (6 bases). Trimming took off 2 bases at V and 12 bases at J, with 11 bases between the two ends. The CDR3 is 11 amino acids. Germline CDR1 reads SEHNR; CDR2 reads FQNEAQ (reference sequence). Here the CDR3 DNA reads TGTGCCAGCAGCTTAATCGGACAGTTGTACTTC. Encoded protein: CASSLIGQLYF.

The chain is built from TRBV7-2 and TRBJ2-5; 16 nucleotides match TRBD2. Trimming removed 1 base from V and 1 base from J; junction bases left unmatched: 3. The germline CDR1 and CDR2 sequences are SGHTA and FQGNSA. This CDR3 region has 18 residues. CDR3 sequence reads: CASSLVGLAGGPQETQYF. CDR3 nucleotide sequence: TGTGCCAGCAGCTTAGTGGGACTAGCGGGGGGGCCCCAAGAGACCCAGTACTTC.

The chain links TRBV7-2 to TRBJ2-5, with TRBD2 matching over 10 bases. Trimming at V came to 3 bases and at J to 5 bases, leaving 9 bases not matched to a gene. Germline values: CDR1 SGHTA, CDR2 FQGNSA. CDR3 length equals 16 residues. This CDR3 reads CASSFSSGRARETQYF. The DNA of the CDR3 is TGTGCCAGCAGCTTCTCTAGCGGGAGAGCAAGGGAGACCCAGTACTTC.

The chain combines TRBV6-5 with TRBJ2-1, with D maybe TRBD1 (6 bases). V lost 5 bases and J lost 7, with 9 bases in between. Germline V CDR1 and CDR2: MNHEY, SVGAGI. The CDR3 length is 12 residues. The CDR3 spells CASSHRENEQFF. CDR3 nucleotides: TGTGCCAGCAGTCACAGGGAGAATGAGCAGTTCTTC.

This clone came up a few times. The chain joins TRBV19 to TRBJ1-5; D gene uncertain. CDR1 and CDR2 (germline): LNHDA, SQIVND (reference sequence). V was shortened by 4 bases and J by 9 bases, with 16 bases between the two germline ends. The CDR3 runs 14 residues. CDR3 DNA sequence: TGTGCCAGTAGTACAGACATATCCGGTTGGCCCCAGCATTTT. Translation: CASSTDISGWPQHF.

This clone is termed medium-sized (0.01 to 0.1%). Additional DNA sequences in this sample encode the identical CDR3. V gene TRBV6-6 combines with J gene TRBJ1-5; D is uncertain. Germline values: CDR1 MNHNY, CDR2 SVGAGI (reference sequence). This CDR3 has 13 amino acids. V lost 8 bases and J lost 4, with 12 bases in between. CDR3: CASGIRGNQPQHF. The CDR3 region has the DNA TGTGCCAGCGGGATCCGGGGAAATCAGCCCCAGCATTTT.

Worth noting for this clone: A read error may be the cause here, since a much bigger clone is one base away. The chain combines TRBV4-2 with TRBJ1-2; D call uncertain. The length of the CDR3 is 14 residues. The germline gives CDR1 LGHNA, CDR2 YNFKEQ. CDR3 DNA sequence: TGTGTCAGCAGCCAACCTAGTACGGGCTATGGCTACACCTTC. It is translated as CVSSQPSTGYGYTF.

This chain links TRBV6-5 with TRBJ1-5; D is uncertain. The V gene lost 9 bases and the J gene lost 7 bases, with 16 bases spanning the gap. Per germline, CDR1 MNHEY and CDR2 SVGAGI. The CDR3 extends over 13 amino acids. CDR3 coding DNA: TGTGCCAGAGGCTGGGCCCCGGGGCAGCCCCAGCATTTT. Translated, it gives CARGWAPGQPQHF.